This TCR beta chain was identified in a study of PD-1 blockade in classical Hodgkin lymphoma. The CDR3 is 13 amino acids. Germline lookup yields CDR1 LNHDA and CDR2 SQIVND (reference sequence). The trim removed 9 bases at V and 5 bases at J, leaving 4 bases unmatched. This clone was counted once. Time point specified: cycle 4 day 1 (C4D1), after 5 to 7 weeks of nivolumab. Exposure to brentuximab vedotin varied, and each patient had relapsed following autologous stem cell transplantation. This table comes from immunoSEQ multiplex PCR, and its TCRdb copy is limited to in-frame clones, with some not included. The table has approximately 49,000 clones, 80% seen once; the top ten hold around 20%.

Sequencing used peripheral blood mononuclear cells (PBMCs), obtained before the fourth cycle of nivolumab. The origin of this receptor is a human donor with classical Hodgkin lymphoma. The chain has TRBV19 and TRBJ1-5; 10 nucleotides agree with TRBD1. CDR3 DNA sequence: TGTGCCAGCACGGACAGGGGGGATCAGCCCCAGCATTTT. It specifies CASTDRGDQPQHF.